Included here is one T cell receptor (beta chain) sequence, with context. The data stem from a study of blood T cell repertoires in COVID-19. In the study overall: Material from acute and convalescent COVID-19 was sourced from the United States, Italy and Spain.

The V end lost 4 bases, the J end lost 7 bases, and 8 bases lay between the germline ends. This CDR3 spans 12 amino acids. Germline CDR1 LNHNV, CDR2 YYDKDF (reference sequence). Clinical history reported by participants formed the basis on which cohorts were assigned. Method: immunoSEQ multiplex PCR; TCRdb's copy keeps in-frame clones and lacks some. Here the sample spans approximately 180,000 clones, about 88% being singletons. The TCR sequence derives from a human donor with acute COVID-19. The donor label of this sample is uncertain. The J gene is TRBJ2-1, the V gene TRBV15, with D maybe TRBD2 (5 bases). Specimen: PBMCs or T cells enriched from blood (not recorded which). CDR3 sequence (DNA): TGTGCCACCAGCACTAGCACTAATGAGCAGTTCTTC. This sequence encodes CATSTSTNEQFF.